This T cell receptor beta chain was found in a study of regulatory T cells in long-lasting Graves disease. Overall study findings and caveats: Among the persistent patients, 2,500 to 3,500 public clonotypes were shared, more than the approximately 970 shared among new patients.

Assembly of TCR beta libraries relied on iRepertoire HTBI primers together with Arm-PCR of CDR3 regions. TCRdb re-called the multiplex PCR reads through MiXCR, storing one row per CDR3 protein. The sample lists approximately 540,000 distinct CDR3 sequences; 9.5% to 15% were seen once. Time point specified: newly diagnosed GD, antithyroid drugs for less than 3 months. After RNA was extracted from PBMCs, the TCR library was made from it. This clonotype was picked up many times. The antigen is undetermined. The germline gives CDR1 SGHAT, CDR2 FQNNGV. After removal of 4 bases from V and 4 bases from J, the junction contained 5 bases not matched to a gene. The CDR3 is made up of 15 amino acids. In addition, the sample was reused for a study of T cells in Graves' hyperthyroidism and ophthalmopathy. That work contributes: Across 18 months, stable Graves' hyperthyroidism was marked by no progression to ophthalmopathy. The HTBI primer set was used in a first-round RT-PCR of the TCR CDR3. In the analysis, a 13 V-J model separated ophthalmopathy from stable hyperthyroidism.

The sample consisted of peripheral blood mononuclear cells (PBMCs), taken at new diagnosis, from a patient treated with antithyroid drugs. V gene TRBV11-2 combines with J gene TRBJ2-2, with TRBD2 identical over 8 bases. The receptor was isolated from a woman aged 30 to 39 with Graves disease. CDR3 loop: CASSSISGVTGELFF. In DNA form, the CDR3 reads TGTGCCAGCAGCTCCATTAGCGGGGTCACCGGGGAGCTGTTTTTT. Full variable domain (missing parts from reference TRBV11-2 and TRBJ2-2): EAGVAQSPRYKIIEKRQSVAFWCNPISGHATLYWYQQILGQGPKLLIQFQNNGVVDDSQLPKDRFSAERLKGVDSTLKIQPAKLEDSAVYLCASSSISGVTGELFFGEGSRLTVL.